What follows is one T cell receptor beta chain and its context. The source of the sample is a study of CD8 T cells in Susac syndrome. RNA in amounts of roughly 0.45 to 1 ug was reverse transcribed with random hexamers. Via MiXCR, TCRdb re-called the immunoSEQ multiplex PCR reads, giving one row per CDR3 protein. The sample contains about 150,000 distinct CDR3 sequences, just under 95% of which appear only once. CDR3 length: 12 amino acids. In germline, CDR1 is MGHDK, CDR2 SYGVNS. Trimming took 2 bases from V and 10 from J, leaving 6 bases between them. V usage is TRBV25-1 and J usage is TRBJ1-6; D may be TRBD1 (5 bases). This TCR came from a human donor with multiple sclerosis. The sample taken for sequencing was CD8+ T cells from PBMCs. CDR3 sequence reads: CASSERGSPLHF. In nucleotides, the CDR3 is TGTGCCAGCAGTGAAAGGGGCTCACCCCTCCACTTT. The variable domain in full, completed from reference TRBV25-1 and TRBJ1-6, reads EADIYQTPRYLVIGTGKKITLECSQTMGHDKMYWYQQDPGMELHLIHYSYGVNSTEKGDLSSESTVSRIRTEHFPLTLESARPSHTSQYLCASSERGSPLHFGNGTRLTVT.